This TCR beta chain was documented in a study of blood T cell repertoires in COVID-19. Across the study: The United States, Italy and Spain provided the acute and convalescent COVID-19 samples. T cells, B-cell-depleted T cells, or PBMCs supplied cDNA or gDNA.

This clone came up a few times. This CDR3 comprises 17 residues. The V end lost 1 base, the J end lost 1 base, and 19 bases lay between the germline ends. The germline V gene has CDR1 SQVTM and CDR2 ANQGSEA. The authors' processing: From reference gene primer amplification, estimates of nucleated cell counts were derived. Sequencing was performed with immunoSEQ multiplex PCR; in TCRdb, only in-frame clones are kept and a portion is missing. V, J and clone size are those of that table, while D and trimming were read from the DNA. Of about 210,000 clones in the sample, under 90% were seen once. The V call is TRBV29-1, the J call TRBJ1-2, with D unclear. This TCR was recovered from a woman between 40 and 50 years old with active or convalescent COVID-19. The sequencing sample was made of peripheral blood. The CDR3 here is CSVEGLDPVRLNYGYTF. The CDR3 DNA sequence: TGCAGCGTTGAAGGACTGGATCCGGTCAGACTTAACTATGGCTACACCTTC.